The rows below give T cell receptor beta chains drawn from one sample of a study of cytomegalovirus exposure and HLA in healthy donors. Profiling relied on immunoSEQ multiplex PCR, and the TCRdb table lists in-frame clones only, not all of them. Here the sample spans some 130,000 clones, just under 80% being singletons. The sequenced material came from PBMCs. The receptors derive from a man aged 25-45 years in good health. CDR3s include the opening cysteine and the closing phenylalanine or tryptophan. Each record gives: D gene, V gene, J gene, clone size, CDR3 protein, CDR3 DNA. The D gene is left open where the match is weak. Size tells how often a clone was seen (once, few, many) or the class of an expanded clone, and some rows leave it out.

D: NA; V: TRBV6-5; J: TRBJ1-3; size: NA; CDR3: CASSPDRSSGNTIYF; DNA: TGTGCCAGCAGCCCCGACAGGAGCTCTGGAAACACCATATATTTT
D: TRBD1; V: TRBV25-1; J: TRBJ1-2; size: medium-sized; CDR3: CASSEFTGAYGYTF; DNA: TGTGCCAGCAGTGAATTTACAGGGGCCTATGGCTACACCTTC
D: NA; V: TRBV10-3; J: TRBJ2-4; size: NA; CDR3: CAISERSSAIAKNIQYF; DNA: TGTGCCATCAGTGAAAGATCGAGCGCCATAGCCAAAAACATTCAGTACTTC
D: TRBD1; V: TRBV11-2; J: TRBJ1-2; size: NA; CDR3: CASSPPGQGRDYNYGYTF; DNA: TGTGCCAGCAGCCCGCCGGGACAGGGGCGCGACTATAACTATGGCTACACCTTC
D: TRBD1; V: TRBV4-3; J: TRBJ1-2; size: few; CDR3: CASSHSRGQGAVGYTF; DNA: TGCGCCAGCAGCCACTCTCGGGGACAGGGGGCGGTCGGCTACACCTTC
D: TRBD1; V: TRBV28; J: TRBJ2-3; size: NA; CDR3: CASSFDRGRTDTQYF; DNA: TGTGCCAGCAGTTTTGACAGGGGGCGAACAGATACGCAGTATTTT
D: NA; V: TRBV12-2; J: TRBJ1-2; size: NA; CDR3: CASRLKSFANYGYTF; DNA: TGTGCAAGTCGCTTAAAGAGTTTTGCTAACTATGGCTACACCTTC
D: NA; V: TRBV6-4; J: TRBJ1-3; size: NA; CDR3: CASSAQPGGNTIYF; DNA: TGTGCCAGCAGTGCCCAACCCGGGGGAAACACCATATATTTT
D: TRBD1; V: TRBV2; J: TRBJ1-1; size: once; CDR3: CASRTRQGTEAFF; DNA: TGTGCCAGCAGGACCCGACAGGGGACTGAAGCTTTCTTT
D: NA; V: TRBV7-9; J: TRBJ1-2; size: NA; CDR3: CSSSRPPGGYTF; DNA: TGTTCCAGCAGCCGCCCCCCGGGAGGCTACACCTTC
D: NA; V: TRBV11-3; J: TRBJ1-1; size: NA; CDR3: CASSERIDTEAFF; DNA: TGTGCCAGCAGCGAGCGTATTGACACTGAAGCTTTCTTT
D: NA; V: TRBV4-1; J: TRBJ1-4; size: NA; CDR3: CASSQGVQGGEKLFF; DNA: TGCGCCAGCAGCCAAGGGGTTCAGGGAGGCGAAAAACTGTTTTTT
D: NA; V: TRBV4-1; J: TRBJ1-4; size: NA; CDR3: CASSPHPGDNEKLFF; DNA: TGCGCCAGCAGCCCTCACCCGGGGGATAATGAAAAACTGTTTTTT
D: TRBD2; V: TRBV5-6; J: TRBJ2-1; size: NA; CDR3: CASSFQLLAGVGNEQFF; DNA: TGTGCCAGCAGCTTCCAGTTACTAGCGGGAGTGGGCAATGAGCAGTTCTTC
D: TRBD1; V: TRBV29-1; J: TRBJ1-5; size: NA; CDR3: CSVLTGAGQPQHF; DNA: TGCAGCGTTTTGACAGGGGCGGGTCAGCCCCAGCATTTT
D: NA; V: TRBV28; J: TRBJ2-1; size: once; CDR3: CASSFGIANEQFF; DNA: TGTGCCAGCAGTTTCGGAATAGCTAATGAGCAGTTCTTC
D: TRBD2; V: TRBV6-4; J: TRBJ2-2; size: NA; CDR3: CASSATSGSPGELFF; DNA: TGTGCCAGCAGCGCCACTAGCGGGAGCCCCGGGGAGCTGTTTTTT
D: NA; V: TRBV18; J: TRBJ2-3; size: NA; CDR3: CASSPYRDTQYF; DNA: TGTGCCAGCTCACCTTATCGAGATACGCAGTATTTT
D: NA; V: TRBV25-1; J: TRBJ1-3; size: NA; CDR3: CASSDWSSGNTIYF; DNA: TGTGCCAGCAGCGACTGGAGCTCTGGAAACACCATATATTTT
D: TRBD2; V: TRBV6-1; J: TRBJ2-1; size: few; CDR3: CASSASGGYNEQFF; DNA: TGTGCCAGCAGTGCTAGCGGGGGGTACAATGAGCAGTTCTTC
D: NA; V: TRBV9; J: TRBJ2-1; size: NA; CDR3: CASSPHSGSYNEQFF; DNA: TGTGCCAGCAGCCCTCACTCCGGGAGCTACAATGAGCAGTTCTTC
D: TRBD2; V: TRBV7-9; J: TRBJ2-1; size: few; CDR3: CASSPGLAGGVGEQFF; DNA: TGTGCCAGCAGCCCCGGACTAGCGGGAGGCGTTGGTGAGCAGTTCTTC
D: TRBD2; V: TRBV6-5; J: TRBJ2-2; size: NA; CDR3: CASSYGRGRAGELFF; DNA: TGTGCCAGCAGTTACGGACGCGGGAGGGCCGGGGAGCTGTTTTTT
D: NA; V: TRBV7-2; J: TRBJ1-1; size: NA; CDR3: CASSLVGGRVTEAFF; DNA: TGTGCCAGCAGCTTAGTGGGGGGGCGGGTCACTGAAGCTTTCTTT
D: TRBD1; V: TRBV7-9; J: TRBJ2-5; size: NA; CDR3: CASSLGYEGATQYF; DNA: TGTGCCAGCAGCTTAGGGTACGAGGGGGCAACCCAGTACTTC
D: TRBD2; V: TRBV28; J: TRBJ2-1; size: NA; CDR3: CASRPGTSGRYNEQFF; DNA: TGTGCCAGCAGACCGGGGACTAGCGGGAGGTACAATGAGCAGTTCTTC
D: TRBD2; V: TRBV30; J: TRBJ2-1; size: NA; CDR3: CAWSRSGALREQFF; DNA: TGTGCCTGGAGTCGGAGCGGGGCCCTCCGGGAGCAGTTCTTC
D: TRBD1; V: TRBV7-9; J: TRBJ1-5; size: NA; CDR3: CASSLETWRDDRVRQPQHF; DNA: TGTGCCAGCAGCTTAGAAACTTGGCGAGATGACAGGGTGAGGCAGCCCCAGCATTTT
D: TRBD2; V: TRBV11-1; J: TRBJ2-5; size: NA; CDR3: CASSFTRGGTGETQYF; DNA: TGTGCCAGCAGCTTCACCCGGGGGGGCACTGGGGAGACCCAGTACTTC
D: NA; V: TRBV1; J: TRBJ2-7; size: NA; CDR3: CTSSQFTGGFYEQYF; DNA: TGCACCAGCAGCCAGTTTACAGGGGGCTTCTACGAGCAGTACTTC
D: NA; V: TRBV19; J: TRBJ2-5; size: once; CDR3: CASSQGGRTQYF; DNA: TGTGCCAGTAGCCAAGGCGGAAGGACCCAGTACTTC
D: NA; V: TRBV10-3; J: TRBJ2-7; size: few; CDR3: CAISRSLVAEAPTYEQYF; DNA: TGTGCCATCAGTCGAAGTCTGGTAGCGGAAGCTCCTACGTACGAGCAGTACTTC
D: NA; V: TRBV30; J: TRBJ2-1; size: once; CDR3: CAWIKTSTFNNEQFF; DNA: TGTGCCTGGATCAAGACTAGTACTTTCAACAATGAGCAGTTCTTC
D: NA; V: TRBV2; J: TRBJ2-7; size: NA; CDR3: CASSGLADEQYF; DNA: TGTGCCAGCAGTGGGTTGGCGGACGAGCAGTACTTC
D: NA; V: TRBV6-6; J: TRBJ2-7; size: NA; CDR3: CASGPTPYEQYF; DNA: TGTGCCAGCGGTCCTACCCCCTACGAGCAGTACTTC
D: NA; V: TRBV7-9; J: TRBJ1-5; size: NA; CDR3: CASSYRGSNQPQHF; DNA: TGTGCCAGCAGCTATAGGGGGAGCAATCAGCCCCAGCATTTT
D: TRBD2; V: TRBV5-1; J: TRBJ2-7; size: NA; CDR3: CASSFTGGSSYEQYF; DNA: TGCGCCAGCAGCTTCACGGGGGGGTCCTCCTACGAGCAGTACTTC
D: NA; V: TRBV2; J: TRBJ2-7; size: NA; CDR3: CASSPQGFASYEQYF; DNA: TGTGCCAGCAGTCCACAGGGCTTCGCCTCCTACGAGCAGTACTTC
D: TRBD1; V: TRBV2; J: TRBJ2-1; size: NA; CDR3: CASRSQGGDTNEQFF; DNA: TGTGCCAGCCGATCACAGGGGGGCGATACCAATGAGCAGTTCTTC
D: TRBD2; V: TRBV18; J: TRBJ2-1; size: NA; CDR3: CASSPAWRGSGDNEQFF; DNA: TGTGCCAGCTCACCCGCCTGGCGCGGGAGTGGGGACAATGAGCAGTTCTTC
D: NA; V: TRBV15; J: TRBJ2-1; size: NA; CDR3: CATSRGRDRYNEQFF; DNA: TGTGCCACCAGCAGAGGCAGGGATAGATACAATGAGCAGTTCTTC
D: NA; V: TRBV7-9; J: TRBJ2-1; size: NA; CDR3: CASSTSSDGMGNEQFF; DNA: TGTGCCAGCAGCACATCTAGCGACGGGATGGGGAATGAGCAGTTCTTC
D: TRBD2; V: TRBV6-8; J: TRBJ2-1; size: few; CDR3: CASSETSGLKHEQFF; DNA: TGTGCCAGCAGCGAAACTAGCGGCCTCAAACATGAGCAGTTCTTC
D: NA; V: TRBV7-9; J: TRBJ1-5; size: NA; CDR3: CSSSLDRLNQPQHF; DNA: TGTTCCAGCAGCTTAGATCGGTTAAATCAGCCCCAGCATTTT
D: NA; V: TRBV29-1; J: TRBJ2-1; size: NA; CDR3: CSVGGNNEQFF; DNA: TGCAGCGTTGGAGGGAACAATGAGCAGTTCTTC
D: NA; V: TRBV15; J: TRBJ2-3; size: NA; CDR3: CATSSAAGVALLWNTQYF; DNA: TGTGCCACCAGCAGCGCCGCCGGGGTGGCTCTTCTCTGGAATACGCAGTATTTT
D: TRBD1; V: TRBV18; J: TRBJ1-1; size: NA; CDR3: CASSRQPGQVFEAFF; DNA: TGTGCCAGCTCACGACAACCGGGACAGGTTTTTGAAGCTTTCTTT